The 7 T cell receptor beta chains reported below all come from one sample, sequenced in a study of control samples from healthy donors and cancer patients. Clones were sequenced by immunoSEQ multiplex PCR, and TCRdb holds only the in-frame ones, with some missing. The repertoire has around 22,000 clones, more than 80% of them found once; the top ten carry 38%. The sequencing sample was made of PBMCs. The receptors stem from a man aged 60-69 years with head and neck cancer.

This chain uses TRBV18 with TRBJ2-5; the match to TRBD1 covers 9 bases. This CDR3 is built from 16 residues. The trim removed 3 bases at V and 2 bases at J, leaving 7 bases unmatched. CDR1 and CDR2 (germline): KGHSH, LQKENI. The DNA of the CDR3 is TGTGCCAGCTCACCTCCGGGGACAGGGTATCAAGAGACCCAGTACTTC. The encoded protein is CASSPPGTGYQETQYF.

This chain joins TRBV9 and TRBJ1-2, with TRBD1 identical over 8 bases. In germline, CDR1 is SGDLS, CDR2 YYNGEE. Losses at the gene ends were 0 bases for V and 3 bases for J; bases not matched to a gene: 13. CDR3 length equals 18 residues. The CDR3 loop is CASSVGPGGEFGYYGYTF. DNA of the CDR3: TGTGCCAGCAGCGTAGGTCCAGGGGGCGAATTCGGGTACTATGGCTACACCTTC.

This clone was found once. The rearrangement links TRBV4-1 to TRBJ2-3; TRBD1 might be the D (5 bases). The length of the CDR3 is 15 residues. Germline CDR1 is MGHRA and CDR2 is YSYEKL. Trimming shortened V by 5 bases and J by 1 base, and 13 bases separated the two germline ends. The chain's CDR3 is CASSSRQFRTDTQYF. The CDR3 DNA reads TGCGCCAGCAGCTCGAGACAGTTCCGCACAGATACGCAGTATTTT.

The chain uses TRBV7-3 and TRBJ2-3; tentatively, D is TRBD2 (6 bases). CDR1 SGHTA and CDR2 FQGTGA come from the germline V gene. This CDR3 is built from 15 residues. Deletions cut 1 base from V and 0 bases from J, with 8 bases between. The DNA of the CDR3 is TGTGCCAGCAGCTTAATAAGCGGGAGCACAGATACGCAGTATTTT. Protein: CASSLISGSTDTQYF.

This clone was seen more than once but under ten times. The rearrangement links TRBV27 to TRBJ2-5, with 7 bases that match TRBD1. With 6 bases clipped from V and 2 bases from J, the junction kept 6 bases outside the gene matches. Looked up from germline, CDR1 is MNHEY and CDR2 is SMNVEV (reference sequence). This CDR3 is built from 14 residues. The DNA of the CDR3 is TGTGCCAGCAGCCACCCGGGACAGCAAGAGACCCAGTACTTC. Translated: CASSHPGQQETQYF.

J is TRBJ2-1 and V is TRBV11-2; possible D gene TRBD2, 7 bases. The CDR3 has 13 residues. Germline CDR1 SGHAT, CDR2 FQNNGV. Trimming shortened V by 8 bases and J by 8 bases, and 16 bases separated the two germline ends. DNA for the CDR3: TGTGCCAGCTCCATAGGGGAGGGGGATGAGCAGTTCTTC. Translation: CASSIGEGDEQFF.

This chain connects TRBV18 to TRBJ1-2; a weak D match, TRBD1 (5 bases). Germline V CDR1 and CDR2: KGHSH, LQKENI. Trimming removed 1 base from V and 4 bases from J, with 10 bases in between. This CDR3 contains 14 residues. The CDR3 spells CASSPREQVYGYTF. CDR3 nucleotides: TGTGCCAGCTCACCACGAGAACAGGTCTATGGCTACACCTTC.